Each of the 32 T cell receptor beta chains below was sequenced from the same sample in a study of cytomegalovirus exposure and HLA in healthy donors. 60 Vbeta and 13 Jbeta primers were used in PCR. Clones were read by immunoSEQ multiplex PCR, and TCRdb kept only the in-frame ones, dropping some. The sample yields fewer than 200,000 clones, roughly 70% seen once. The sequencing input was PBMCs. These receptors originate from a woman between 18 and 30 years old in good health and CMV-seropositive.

CDR3 in amino acids: CASSPGQVAYEQYF. CDR3 nucleotide sequence: TGTGCCAGCAGCCCGGGACAGGTGGCCTACGAGCAGTACTTC. The chain employs TRBV9 and TRBJ2-7; TRBD1 aligns across 8 bases. J was trimmed by 2 bases and V by 4 bases; bases with no gene match: 5. Germline V gives CDR1 SGDLS, CDR2 YYNGEE. The CDR3 has 14 amino acids.

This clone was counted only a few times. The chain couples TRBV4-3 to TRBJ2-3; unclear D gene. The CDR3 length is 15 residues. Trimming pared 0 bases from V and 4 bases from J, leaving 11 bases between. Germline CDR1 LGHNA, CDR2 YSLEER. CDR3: CASSQDRVISDTQYF. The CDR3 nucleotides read TGCGCCAGCAGCCAAGATCGAGTAATTTCAGATACGCAGTATTTT.

The chain's CDR3 is CASSKRQEGAEAFF. In nucleotides, the CDR3 is TGTGCCAGCAGCAAACGACAGGAAGGGGCTGAAGCTTTCTTT. The V call is TRBV6-5, the J call TRBJ1-1; D may be TRBD1 (6 bases). Germline assignment: CDR1 MNHEY and CDR2 SVGAGI. V lost 6 bases, J lost 6 bases, and 17 bases lay in between. This CDR3 is 14 amino acids long.

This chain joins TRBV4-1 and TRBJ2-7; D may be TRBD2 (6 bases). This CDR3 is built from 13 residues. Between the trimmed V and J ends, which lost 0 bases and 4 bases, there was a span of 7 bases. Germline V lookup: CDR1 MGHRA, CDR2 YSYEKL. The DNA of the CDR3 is TGCGCCAGCAGCCAAGAGGAGGGATACGAGCAGTACTTC. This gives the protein CASSQEEGYEQYF.

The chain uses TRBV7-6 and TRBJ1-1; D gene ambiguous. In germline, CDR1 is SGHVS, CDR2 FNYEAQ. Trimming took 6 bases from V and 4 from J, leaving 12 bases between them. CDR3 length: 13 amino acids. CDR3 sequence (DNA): TGTGCCAGCAGTATTCAGGCCGGCACTGAAGCTTTCTTT. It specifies CASSIQAGTEAFF.

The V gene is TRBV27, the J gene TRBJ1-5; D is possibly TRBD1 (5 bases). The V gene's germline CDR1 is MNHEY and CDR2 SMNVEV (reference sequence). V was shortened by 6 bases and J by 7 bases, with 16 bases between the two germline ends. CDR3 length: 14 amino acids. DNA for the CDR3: TGTGCCAGCAGCCCTACAGGATGGAACCAGCCCCAGCATTTT. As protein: CASSPTGWNQPQHF.

The CDR3 region is CASSLRQGPYNSPLHF. DNA for the CDR3: TGCGCCAGCAGCTTAAGACAGGGGCCCTATAATTCACCCCTCCACTTT. J is TRBJ1-6 and V is TRBV5-1; 8 bases are a match to TRBD1. The CDR3 covers 16 residues. The V segment lost 2 bases and the J segment 2 bases; nucleotides outside the gene matches: 3. Germline CDR1 is SGHRS and CDR2 is YFSETQ.

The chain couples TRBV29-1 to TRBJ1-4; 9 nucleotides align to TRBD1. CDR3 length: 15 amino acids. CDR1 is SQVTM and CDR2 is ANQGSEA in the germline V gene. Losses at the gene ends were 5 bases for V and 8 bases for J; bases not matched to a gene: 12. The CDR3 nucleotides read TGCAGCGTTTCTACAGGGGGACAGGGAGGAGAAAAACTGTTTTTT. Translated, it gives CSVSTGGQGGEKLFF.

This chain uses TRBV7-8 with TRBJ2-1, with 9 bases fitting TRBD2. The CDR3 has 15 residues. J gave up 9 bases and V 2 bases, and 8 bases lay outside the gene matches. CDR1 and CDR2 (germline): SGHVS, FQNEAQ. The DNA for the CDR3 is TGTGCCAGCAGCTTAAAGGTAGCGGGGGACACTGAGCAGTTCTTC. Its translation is CASSLKVAGDTEQFF.

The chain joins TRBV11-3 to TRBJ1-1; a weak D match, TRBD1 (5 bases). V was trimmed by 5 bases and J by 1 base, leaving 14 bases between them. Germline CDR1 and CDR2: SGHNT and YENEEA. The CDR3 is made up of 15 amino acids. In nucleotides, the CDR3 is TGTGCCAGCAGCCGGGACGGGGACTCGAACACTGAAGCTTTCTTT. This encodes CASSRDGDSNTEAFF.

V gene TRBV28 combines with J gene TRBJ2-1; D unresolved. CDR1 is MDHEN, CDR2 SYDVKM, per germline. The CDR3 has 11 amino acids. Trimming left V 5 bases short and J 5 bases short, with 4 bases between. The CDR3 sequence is CASSLDNEQFF. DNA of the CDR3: TGTGCCAGCAGTCTCGACAATGAGCAGTTCTTC. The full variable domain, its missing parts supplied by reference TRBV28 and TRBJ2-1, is DVKVTQSSRYLVKRTGEKVFLECVQDMDHENMFWYRQDPGLGLRLIYFSYDVKMKEKGDIPEGYSVSREKKERFSLILESASTNQTSMYLCASSLDNEQFFGPGTRLTVL.

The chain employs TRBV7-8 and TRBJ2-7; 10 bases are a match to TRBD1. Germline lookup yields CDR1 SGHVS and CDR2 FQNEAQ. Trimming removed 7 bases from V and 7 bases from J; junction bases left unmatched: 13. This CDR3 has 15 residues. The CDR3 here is CASTTNRDRGGEQYF. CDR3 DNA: TGTGCCAGCACGACGAACCGGGACAGGGGTGGGGAGCAGTACTTC.

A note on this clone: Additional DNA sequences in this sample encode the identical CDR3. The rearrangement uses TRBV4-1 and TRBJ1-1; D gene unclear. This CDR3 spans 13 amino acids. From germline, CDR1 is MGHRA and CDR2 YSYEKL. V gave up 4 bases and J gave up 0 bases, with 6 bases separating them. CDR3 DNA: TGCGCCAGCAGCCGGCAGGTGAACACTGAAGCTTTCTTT. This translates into CASSRQVNTEAFF.

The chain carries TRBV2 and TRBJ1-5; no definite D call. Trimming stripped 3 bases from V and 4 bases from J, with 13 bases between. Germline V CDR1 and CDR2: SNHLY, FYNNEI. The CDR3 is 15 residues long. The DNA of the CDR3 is TGTGCCAGCAGTGAGGGGAGGGCTGATAATCAGCCCCAGCATTTT. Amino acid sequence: CASSEGRADNQPQHF.

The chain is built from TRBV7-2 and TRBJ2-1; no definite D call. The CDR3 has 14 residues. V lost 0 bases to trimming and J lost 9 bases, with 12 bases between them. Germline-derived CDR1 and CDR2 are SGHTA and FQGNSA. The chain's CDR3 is CASSLASRPGEQFF. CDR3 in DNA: TGTGCCAGCAGCTTAGCCTCAAGGCCGGGTGAGCAGTTCTTC.

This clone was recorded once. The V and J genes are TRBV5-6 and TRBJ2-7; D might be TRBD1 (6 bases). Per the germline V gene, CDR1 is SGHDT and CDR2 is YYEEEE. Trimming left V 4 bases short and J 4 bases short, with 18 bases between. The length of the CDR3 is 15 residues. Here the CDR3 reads CASSPPGTLPYEQYF. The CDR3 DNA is TGTGCCAGCAGCCCGCCGGGGACATTACCTTACGAGCAGTACTTC. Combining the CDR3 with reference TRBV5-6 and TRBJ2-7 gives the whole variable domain DAGVTQSPTHLIKTRGQQVTLRCSPKSGHDTVSWYQQALGQGPQFIFQYYEEEERQRGNFPDRFSGHQFPNYSSELNVNALLLGDSALYLCASSPPGTLPYEQYFGPGTRLTVT.

The DNA of the CDR3 is TGTGCCAGCAGCCGTCCGGGACAGGGGAGCCACGAGCAGTACTTC. Protein product: CASSRPGQGSHEQYF. The rearrangement joins TRBV28 to TRBJ2-7, with 10 bases fitting TRBD1. Germline trimming cut 6 bases from V and 5 bases from J; bases unmatched to any gene: 10. The CDR3 totals 15 residues. Germline V gives CDR1 MDHEN, CDR2 SYDVKM.

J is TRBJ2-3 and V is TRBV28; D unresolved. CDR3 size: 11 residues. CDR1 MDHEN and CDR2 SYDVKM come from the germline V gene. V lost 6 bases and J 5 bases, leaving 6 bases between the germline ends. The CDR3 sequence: CASRLRDTQYF. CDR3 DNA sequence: TGTGCCAGCAGGCTTAGAGATACGCAGTATTTT.

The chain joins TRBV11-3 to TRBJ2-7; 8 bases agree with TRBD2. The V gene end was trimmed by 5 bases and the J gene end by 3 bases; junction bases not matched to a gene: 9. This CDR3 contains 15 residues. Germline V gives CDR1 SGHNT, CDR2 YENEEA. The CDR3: CASSPRWRGDYEQYF. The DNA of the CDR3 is TGTGCCAGCAGCCCACGGTGGCGGGGGGACTACGAGCAGTACTTC.

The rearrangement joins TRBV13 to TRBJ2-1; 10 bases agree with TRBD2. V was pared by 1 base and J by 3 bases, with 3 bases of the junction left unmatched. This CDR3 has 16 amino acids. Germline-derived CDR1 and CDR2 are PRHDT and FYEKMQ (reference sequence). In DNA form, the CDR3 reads TGTGCCAGCAGCTTAGATACTAGCGGGGTCTACAATGAGCAGTTCTTC. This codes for CASSLDTSGVYNEQFF.

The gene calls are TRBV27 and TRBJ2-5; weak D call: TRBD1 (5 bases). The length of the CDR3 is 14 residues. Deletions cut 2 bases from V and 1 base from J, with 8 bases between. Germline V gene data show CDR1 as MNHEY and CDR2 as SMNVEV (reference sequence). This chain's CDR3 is CASSLDSGQETQYF. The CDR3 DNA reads TGTGCCAGCAGTTTAGACAGTGGCCAAGAGACCCAGTACTTC.

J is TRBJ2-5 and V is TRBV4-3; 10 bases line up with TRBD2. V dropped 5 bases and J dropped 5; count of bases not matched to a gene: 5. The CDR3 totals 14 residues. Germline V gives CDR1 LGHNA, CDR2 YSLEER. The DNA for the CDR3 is TGCGCCAGCAGCATGACTAGCGGGCGGGAGACCCAGTACTTC. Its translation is CASSMTSGRETQYF.

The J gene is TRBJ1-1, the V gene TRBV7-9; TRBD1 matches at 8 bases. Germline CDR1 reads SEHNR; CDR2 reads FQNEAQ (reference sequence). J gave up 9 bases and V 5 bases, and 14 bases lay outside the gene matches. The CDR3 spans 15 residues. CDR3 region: CASSRSGTGEVKAFF. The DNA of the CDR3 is TGTGCCAGCAGCCGGAGTGGGACAGGAGAGGTAAAAGCTTTCTTT. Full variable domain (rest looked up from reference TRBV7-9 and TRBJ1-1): DTGVSQNPRHKITKRGQNVTFRCDPISEHNRLYWYRQTLGQGPEFLTYFQNEAQLEKSRLLSDRFSAERPKGSFSTLEIQRTEQGDSAMYLCASSRSGTGEVKAFFGQGTRLTVV.

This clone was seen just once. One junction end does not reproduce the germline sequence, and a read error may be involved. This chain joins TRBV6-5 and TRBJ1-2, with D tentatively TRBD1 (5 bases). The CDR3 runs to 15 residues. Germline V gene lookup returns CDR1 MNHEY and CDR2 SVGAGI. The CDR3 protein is CASSYGARANSGYTF. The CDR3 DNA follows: TGTGCCAGCAGTTACGGCGCCAGGGCTAACTCTGGCTACACCTTC.

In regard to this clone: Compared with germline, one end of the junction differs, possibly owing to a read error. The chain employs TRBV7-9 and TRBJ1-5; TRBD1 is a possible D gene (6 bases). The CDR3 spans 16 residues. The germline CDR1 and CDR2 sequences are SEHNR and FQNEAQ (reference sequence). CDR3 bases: TGTTCCAGCAGCTTTAGCCAGGGGTGGGGAAATCAGCCCCAGCATTTT. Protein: CSSSFSQGWGNQPQHF.

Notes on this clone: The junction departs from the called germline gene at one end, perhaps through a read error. Written as DNA, the CDR3 is TGTGCCAGCAGCTTAGGCTCCGGGACAGGGGGCGCCTACAATGAGCAATTCTTC. Translating gives CASSLGSGTGGAYNEQFF. J is TRBJ2-1 and V is TRBV11-3; 12 nucleotides line up with TRBD1. The CDR3 extends over 18 amino acids. Germline V gene lookup returns CDR1 SGHNT and CDR2 YENEEA.

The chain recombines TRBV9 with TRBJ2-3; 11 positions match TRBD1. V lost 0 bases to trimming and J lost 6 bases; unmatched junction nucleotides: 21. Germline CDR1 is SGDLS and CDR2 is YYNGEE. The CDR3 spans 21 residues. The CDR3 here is CASSVAPSVWTGGDNLDTQYF. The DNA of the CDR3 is TGTGCCAGCAGCGTAGCACCAAGTGTGTGGACAGGGGGCGATAATCTGGATACGCAGTATTTT.

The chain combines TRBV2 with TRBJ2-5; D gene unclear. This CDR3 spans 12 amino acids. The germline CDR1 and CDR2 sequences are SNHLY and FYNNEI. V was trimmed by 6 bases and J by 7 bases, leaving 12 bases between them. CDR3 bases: TGTGCCAGCAGAGACCGGAGATCGACCCAGTACTTC. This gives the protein CASRDRRSTQYF.

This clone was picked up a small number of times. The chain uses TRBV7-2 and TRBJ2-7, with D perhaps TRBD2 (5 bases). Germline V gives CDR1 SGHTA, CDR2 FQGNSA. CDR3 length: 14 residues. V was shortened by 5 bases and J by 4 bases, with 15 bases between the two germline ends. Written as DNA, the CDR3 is TGTGCCAGCAGCCGCCCGGGGTTCGGTTACGAGCAGTACTTC. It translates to CASSRPGFGYEQYF.

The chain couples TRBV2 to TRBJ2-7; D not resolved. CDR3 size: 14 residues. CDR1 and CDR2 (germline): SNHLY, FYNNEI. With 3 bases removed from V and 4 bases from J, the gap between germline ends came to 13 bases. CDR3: CASSDGGASYEQYF. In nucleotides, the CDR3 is TGTGCCAGCAGTGATGGCGGCGCGTCATACGAGCAGTACTTC.

CDR3 in amino acids: CASSLGTPGLAGGPKTQYF. The CDR3 bases are TGTGCCAGCAGTTTAGGAACTCCGGGACTAGCGGGGGGGCCTAAGACCCAGTACTTC. V usage is TRBV28 and J usage is TRBJ2-5; 16 bases line up with TRBD2. V lost 2 bases and J lost 6; bases outside the gene matches: 12. The CDR3 has 19 residues. The germline V gene encodes CDR1 MDHEN and CDR2 SYDVKM. The variable domain in full, completed from reference TRBV28 and TRBJ2-5, reads DVKVTQSSRYLVKRTGEKVFLECVQDMDHENMFWYRQDPGLGLRLIYFSYDVKMKEKGDIPEGYSVSREKKERFSLILESASTNQTSMYLCASSLGTPGLAGGPKTQYFGPGTRLLVL.

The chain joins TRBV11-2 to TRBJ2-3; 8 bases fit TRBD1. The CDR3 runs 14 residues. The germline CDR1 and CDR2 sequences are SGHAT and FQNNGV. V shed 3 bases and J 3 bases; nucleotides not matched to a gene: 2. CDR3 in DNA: TGTGCCAGCAGCTTTGACAGGGGAACAGATACGCAGTATTTT. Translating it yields CASSFDRGTDTQYF.